This note documents a single T cell receptor (beta chain) sequence. As yet, its antigen is unknown. This table comes from immunoSEQ multiplex PCR, and its TCRdb copy is limited to in-frame clones, with some not included. Among 15,000 to 20,000 clones listed, about 90% were seen once. The sample comes from a study of circulating and synovial CD4+ cells in juvenile arthritis. The CDR3 spans 17 residues. The germline CDR1 and CDR2 sequences are SGHTA and FQGNSA. V lost 5 bases and J lost 0; bases outside the gene matches: 12. Broader study findings: Some such blood samples were as oligoclonal as synovium. CPL versus bulk CD4 samples: T cell genome counts differed by at least an order of magnitude. Measured synovium overlap likely understates the true shared repertoire.

Donors were patients with active juvenile idiopathic arthritis. Source material: CD4+ T cells from blood. This rearrangement joins TRBV7-2 to TRBJ2-7; TRBD2 matches 8 bases. This sequence was found in a human donor with juvenile idiopathic arthritis. The CDR3 coding sequence is TGTGCCAGCAGCCCTAGAGGCCGACTAGCGACCTCCTACGAGCAGTACTTC. Translating gives CASSPRGRLATSYEQYF.